The sequence of this T cell receptor (beta chain) was determined in a study of T cell changes during pregnancy in multiple sclerosis. Trimming stripped 2 bases from V and 4 bases from J, with 6 bases between. CDR1 and CDR2 from the germline V gene are GTSNPN and SVGIG (reference sequence). The CDR3 has 12 amino acids. Sequencing used immunoSEQ multiplex PCR; TCRdb keeps in-frame clones, though not all of them. Of about 44,000 clones in the sample, 80% to 95% were seen once. This TCR was recovered from a female donor with multiple sclerosis, enrolled in a pregnancy study. The source material was CD4+ T cells from peripheral blood mononuclear cells, sampled in the third trimester of pregnancy. J is TRBJ2-1 and V is TRBV30; D is unresolved. The CDR3 loop is CAWSNSYNEQFF. DNA for the CDR3: TGTGCCTGGAGTAACAGTTACAATGAGCAGTTCTTC. Full variable domain (rest looked up from reference TRBV30 and TRBJ2-1): SQTIHQWPATLVQPVGSPLSLECTVEGTSNPNLYWYRQAAGRGLQLLFYSVGIGQISSEVPQNLSASRPQDRQFILSSKKLLLSDSGFYLCAWSNSYNEQFFGPGTRLTVL.